Reported below is one T cell receptor (beta chain). This sample stems from a study of OX40 agonist ivuxolimab in advanced cancers. V shed 4 bases and J 4 bases; nucleotides not matched to a gene: 4. There are 14 residues in the CDR3. Germline V gives CDR1 WNHNN, CDR2 SYGVQD (reference sequence). The table came from immunoSEQ multiplex PCR; TCRdb's copy has only in-frame clones and leaves some out. In the table there are around 62,000 clones, over 80% of which are singletons. The sequences come from CD4+ or CD8+ T cells sorted from blood, collected in a trial of the OX40 agonist ivuxolimab. This TCR derives from an adult with an advanced solid tumor such as melanoma, head and neck, liver or kidney cancer. V and J are TRBV10-1 and TRBJ2-1; 7 bases map to TRBD2. The CDR3 coding sequence is TGCGCCAGCAGTGTCGGGAGGTTTTACAATGAGCAGTTCTTC. This encodes CASSVGRFYNEQFF.